One and the same sample provided the 31 T cell receptor beta chains below, sequenced in a study of T cells after posttransplantation cyclophosphamide. Clones were read by immunoSEQ multiplex PCR, and TCRdb kept only the in-frame ones, dropping some. The sample has roughly 70,000 clones, around 93% seen once. The sample consisted of PBMCs. Receptors originate from a woman aged 25 to 39 in good health and a related stem cell transplant donor.

This chain links TRBV13 with TRBJ1-2; tentative D call: TRBD1 (5 bases). This CDR3 comprises 14 residues. V lost 7 bases and J 0 bases, leaving 12 bases between the germline ends. Per the germline V gene, CDR1 is PRHDT and CDR2 is FYEKMQ (reference sequence). The CDR3 loop is CASIVGHSNYGYTF. In DNA, the CDR3 is TGTGCCAGCATCGTCGGACATTCTAACTATGGCTACACCTTC. The variable domain in full, with the rest retrieved from reference TRBV13 and TRBJ1-2, is AAGVIQSPRHLIKEKRETATLKCYPIPRHDTVYWYQQGPGQDPQFLISFYEKMQSDKGSIPDRFSAQQFSDYHSELNMSSLELGDSALYFCASIVGHSNYGYTFGSGTRLTVV.

J is TRBJ1-6 and V is TRBV6-5; 9 nucleotides match TRBD1. The CDR3 is 15 residues long. Germline V gene data show CDR1 as MNHEY and CDR2 as SVGAGI. V lost 2 bases, J lost 10 bases, and 6 bases stayed unmatched. The CDR3 DNA reads TGTGCCAGCAGTTACGACGGGACAGGGTGGTCACCCCTCCACTTT. It translates to CASSYDGTGWSPLHF.

The V gene is TRBV6-5, the J gene TRBJ2-3; 7 nucleotides line up with TRBD2. Losses at the gene ends were 3 bases for V and 0 bases for J; bases not matched to a gene: 3. Looked up from germline, CDR1 is MNHEY and CDR2 is SVGAGI. This CDR3 comprises 15 residues. CDR3 sequence: CASSYRAGSTDTQYF. For the CDR3, the DNA is TGTGCCAGCAGTTATAGAGCGGGGAGCACAGATACGCAGTATTTT.

The chain joins TRBV6-4 to TRBJ1-2; D remains unclear. V was trimmed by 0 bases and J by 5 bases, leaving 10 bases between them. This CDR3 contains 14 residues. From germline, CDR1 is MRHNA and CDR2 SNTAGT. CDR3 sequence: CASSDSDYAYGYTF. The DNA of the CDR3 is TGTGCCAGCAGTGACTCGGATTATGCATATGGCTACACCTTC.

J is TRBJ2-6 and V is TRBV13, with no clear D. This CDR3 spans 16 amino acids. The germline CDR1 and CDR2 sequences are PRHDT and FYEKMQ (reference sequence). V lost 1 base and J lost 4, with 11 bases in between. The CDR3 here is CASSLVFGSGANVLTF. In nucleotides, the CDR3 is TGTGCCAGCAGCTTAGTTTTTGGGTCCGGGGCCAACGTCCTGACTTTC.

This rearrangement joins TRBV21-1 to TRBJ1-2. TRBV21-1 has pseudogene status. This CDR3 comprises 17 residues. The CDR3 protein is CASSKSRRGRRNYGYTF. For the CDR3, the DNA is TGTGCCAGCAGCAAAAGTCGGAGGGGCCGGAGAAACTATGGCTACACCTTC.

This clone was picked up one time. The chain joins TRBV9 to TRBJ2-7, with 8 bases lining up with TRBD1. V trimming: 0 bases; J trimming: 3 bases; junction bases outside the gene matches: 5. In germline, CDR1 is SGDLS, CDR2 YYNGEE. This CDR3 region has 15 residues. The CDR3, as DNA: TGTGCCAGCAGCGTAGATGGAGGGACAGGCTACGAGCAGTACTTC. It translates to CASSVDGGTGYEQYF.

The rearrangement uses TRBV10-3 and TRBJ1-2; TRBD1 is a possible D gene (5 bases). CDR1 and CDR2 (germline): ENHRY, SYGVKD. The CDR3 extends over 14 amino acids. Deletions cut 7 bases from V and 3 bases from J, with 15 bases between. CDR3 DNA sequence: TGTGCCATCACTCCGTTGGGGGGGGACTATGGCTACACCTTC. It is translated as CAITPLGGDYGYTF.

The V call is TRBV15, the J call TRBJ2-3; 7 positions match TRBD2. Germline lookup yields CDR1 LNHNV and CDR2 YYDKDF (reference sequence). The CDR3 totals 16 residues. With V trimmed by 5 bases and J by 4 bases, 12 bases remained unmatched. Here the CDR3 reads CATSFPLGEGPDTQYF. CDR3 sequence (DNA): TGTGCCACCAGCTTTCCCCTGGGGGAGGGTCCAGATACGCAGTATTTT. The variable domain in full, completed from reference TRBV15 and TRBJ2-3, reads DAMVIQNPRYQVTQFGKPVTLSCSQTLNHNVMYWYQQKSSQAPKLLFHYYDKDFNNEADTPDNFQSRRPNTSFCFLDIRSPGLGDTAMYLCATSFPLGEGPDTQYFGPGTRLTVL.

This clone turned up a few times. CDR3 sequence reads: CASSEALPGGGEQYF. The CDR3 bases are TGTGCCAGCAGTGAAGCGCTTCCGGGGGGCGGCGAGCAGTACTTC. This chain links TRBV2 with TRBJ2-7, with a tentative D call TRBD2 (7 bases). Germline assignment: CDR1 SNHLY and CDR2 FYNNEI. V was pared by 0 bases and J by 6 bases, with 15 bases between. The CDR3 is 15 residues long.

The gene calls are TRBV7-9 and TRBJ2-2, with TRBD1 identical over 9 bases. With V trimmed by 5 bases and J by 2 bases, 3 bases remained unmatched. The CDR3 loop spans 15 amino acids. The germline gives CDR1 SEHNR, CDR2 FQNEAQ (reference sequence). CDR3: CASSVGQGNTGELFF. In nucleotides, the CDR3 is TGTGCCAGCAGCGTGGGACAGGGAAACACCGGGGAGCTGTTTTTT.

The chain uses TRBV6-1 and TRBJ2-2, with D possibly TRBD1 on 6 matching bases. In germline, CDR1 is MNHNS, CDR2 SASEGT. There are 14 residues in the CDR3. The ends were cut back, 4 bases at V and 1 base at J, with 7 bases in the middle. CDR3 bases: TGTGCCAGCAGTGGACAGGTGAACACCGGGGAGCTGTTTTTT. Its protein is CASSGQVNTGELFF.

This sequence joins TRBV7-9 and TRBJ1-2, with D perhaps matching TRBD1 (5 bases). V was trimmed by 0 bases and J by 5 bases, leaving 7 bases between them. This CDR3 region has 13 residues. Germline V gives CDR1 SEHNR, CDR2 FQNEAQ (reference sequence). Here the CDR3 DNA reads TGTGCCAGCAGCTTAGCAGGGGTTTATGGCTACACCTTC. Its protein is CASSLAGVYGYTF.

The CDR3 DNA is TGTGCCAGCAGCCCCCTTAAGGGGGGTTACAATGAGCAGTTCTTC. Protein: CASSPLKGGYNEQFF. The V and J genes are TRBV7-3 and TRBJ2-1; tentatively, D is TRBD1 or TRBD2 (6 bases each). Looked up from germline, CDR1 is SGHTA and CDR2 is FQGTGA. The CDR3 loop spans 15 amino acids. V was cut by 5 bases and J by 4 bases, with 15 bases left in between.

DNA of the CDR3: TGTGCCATCAGCAAGACAGGGGAGACAAATGAAAAACTGTTTTTT. The encoded protein is CAISKTGETNEKLFF. The rearrangement links TRBV10-3 to TRBJ1-4, with 8 bases matching TRBD1. Germline CDR1 ENHRY, CDR2 SYGVKD. The CDR3 runs to 15 residues. The V gene end was trimmed by 6 bases and the J gene end by 5 bases; junction bases not matched to a gene: 8.

There are a few counts of this clone. This chain uses TRBV4-3 with TRBJ2-5, with D hard to call. Trimming removed 0 bases at V and 7 bases at J, with 9 bases between. This CDR3 has 13 residues. Germline CDR1 LGHNA, CDR2 YSLEER. The CDR3 coding sequence is TGCGCCAGCAGCCAAGACCACAGTGGGACCCAGTACTTC. Amino acid sequence: CASSQDHSGTQYF.

The rearrangement joins TRBV19 to TRBJ2-7, with a weak D call TRBD1 (6 bases). CDR1 is LNHDA and CDR2 is SQIVND in the germline V gene (reference sequence). This CDR3 contains 13 residues. Trimming cost V 0 bases and J 6 bases, with 9 bases left between them. The CDR3 DNA is TGTGCCAGTAGTATAGAGGACAGATTCGAGCAGTACTTC. Translated: CASSIEDRFEQYF.

The chain employs TRBV18 and TRBJ1-2; 8 nucleotides align to TRBD1. The CDR3 contains 15 residues. The germline V gene encodes CDR1 KGHSH and CDR2 LQKENI. V lost 2 bases to trimming and J lost 3 bases; unmatched junction nucleotides: 5. DNA of the CDR3: TGTGCCAGCTCACCAGCGACAGGGGACCACTATGGCTACACCTTC. Protein sequence: CASSPATGDHYGYTF. Complete variable domain (other parts from reference TRBV18 and TRBJ1-2): NAGVMQNPRHLVRRRGQEARLRCSPMKGHSHVYWYRQLPEEGLKFMVYLQKENIIDESGMPKERFSAEFPKEGPSILRIQQVVRGDSAAYFCASSPATGDHYGYTFGSGTRLTVV.

This clone was picked up one time. The J gene is TRBJ1-6, the V gene TRBV19, with TRBD1 matching over 7 bases. This CDR3 comprises 18 residues. The germline gives CDR1 LNHDA, CDR2 SQIVND (reference sequence). Trimming at V came to 6 bases and at J to 0 bases, leaving 11 bases not matched to a gene. The CDR3 DNA sequence: TGTGCCAGTAGGGGGAAGACAGGGAAGGGCTCCTATAATTCACCCCTCCACTTT. Translation gives CASRGKTGKGSYNSPLHF.

The chain uses TRBV4-3 and TRBJ2-1, with 7 positions matching TRBD2. This CDR3 has 15 residues. Germline CDR1 is LGHNA and CDR2 is YSLEER. The V segment lost 4 bases and the J segment 3 bases; nucleotides outside the gene matches: 6. The CDR3 bases are TGCGCCAGCAGCCGGCAGAGCGGGGACTACAATGAGCAGTTCTTC. This codes for CASSRQSGDYNEQFF.

The sample holds one count of this clone. The chain carries TRBV28 and TRBJ2-3, with 7 positions matching TRBD1. The CDR3 runs to 15 residues. The germline CDR1 and CDR2 sequences are MDHEN and SYDVKM. Trimming at V came to 4 bases and at J to 1 base, leaving 5 bases not matched to a gene. The CDR3 is CASSYSGGGTDTQYF. CDR3 in DNA: TGTGCCAGCAGTTACTCAGGGGGTGGCACAGATACGCAGTATTTT.

The rearrangement links TRBV7-2 to TRBJ1-1, with TRBD1 matching over 8 bases. The CDR3 sequence is 14 residues long. Germline CDR1 and CDR2: SGHTA and FQGNSA. The junction had 10 bases not matched to a gene; V was cut back by 5 bases and J by 8 bases. DNA of the CDR3: TGTGCCAGCAGCGTATCCGGGACAGGTGTCGAAGCTTTCTTT. This sequence encodes CASSVSGTGVEAFF.

In its sample, this clone was seen once. This chain uses TRBV5-8 with TRBJ1-5; D call uncertain. The CDR3 length is 14 residues. Looked up from germline, CDR1 is SGHTS and CDR2 is YDEGEE. The V gene lost 6 bases and the J gene lost 1 base, with 11 bases spanning the gap. CDR3 amino acids: CASIVFGSNQPQHF. CDR3 coding DNA: TGTGCCAGCATCGTATTCGGGAGCAATCAGCCCCAGCATTTT.

The V and J genes are TRBV6-5 and TRBJ1-4; TRBD1 agrees at 11 bases. The CDR3 is 14 amino acids. Losses at the gene ends were 8 bases for V and 6 bases for J; bases not matched to a gene: 5. CDR1 and CDR2 (germline): MNHEY, SVGAGI. The DNA of the CDR3 is TGTGCCAGCTCAAGGGACAGGGGGGATGAAAAACTGTTTTTT. Amino acid sequence: CASSRDRGDEKLFF.

The chain combines TRBV18 with TRBJ1-6; 9 bases line up with TRBD1. This CDR3 is 16 amino acids long. Germline CDR1 KGHSH, CDR2 LQKENI. Losses at the gene ends were 2 bases for V and 5 bases for J; bases not matched to a gene: 4. CDR3 amino acids: CASSPGQGRNNSPLHF. The DNA for the CDR3 is TGTGCCAGCTCACCAGGACAGGGGCGAAATAATTCACCCCTCCACTTT.

The chain has TRBV11-2 and TRBJ2-3, with 8 bases identical to TRBD2. This CDR3 has 12 residues. Unmatched junction bases numbered 4, after V lost 0 bases and J lost 14 bases. Germline loops: CDR1 SGHAT, CDR2 FQNNGV. The CDR3 DNA sequence: TGTGCCAGCAGCTTAGAAATCGGGGGGGCGTATTTT. Translation: CASSLEIGGAYF.

The genes are TRBV7-8 and TRBJ2-5, with D uncertain. CDR3 length: 14 residues. The germline gives CDR1 SGHVS, CDR2 FQNEAQ. The V end was cut by 8 bases, the J end by 3 bases, with 16 bases between. The CDR3 spells CASSAGRAKETQYF. The CDR3 region has the DNA TGTGCCAGCTCCGCCGGCCGAGCAAAAGAGACCCAGTACTTC.

This clone was observed a handful of times. The chain combines TRBV7-9 with TRBJ1-1; unclear D gene. The germline V gene has CDR1 SEHNR and CDR2 FQNEAQ (reference sequence). The V gene lost 9 bases and the J gene lost 11 bases, with 19 bases spanning the gap. This CDR3 has 12 amino acids. The CDR3 DNA sequence: TGTGCCAGTAAGGCAATGGAGGCTAGGGCTTTCTTT. Protein: CASKAMEARAFF.

The rearrangement joins TRBV18 to TRBJ1-2; D possibly corresponds to TRBD1 (5 bases). The CDR3 has 14 residues. Germline CDR1 is KGHSH and CDR2 is LQKENI. V gave up 3 bases and J gave up 0 bases, with 8 bases separating them. The CDR3 spells CASSPLTANYGYTF. Written as DNA, the CDR3 is TGTGCCAGCTCACCTCTGACAGCTAACTATGGCTACACCTTC.

This chain uses TRBV5-4 with TRBJ1-2; 10 positions agree with TRBD1. The junction had 11 bases not matched to a gene; V was cut back by 4 bases and J by 8 bases. CDR3 length: 15 residues. The germline V gene encodes CDR1 SGHNT and CDR2 YYREEE (reference sequence). DNA of the CDR3: TGTGCCAGCAGCGATCGGGGACAGGGGCGCCACGGCTACACCTTC. Its protein product is CASSDRGQGRHGYTF. Full variable domain (rest looked up from reference TRBV5-4 and TRBJ1-2): ETGVTQSPTHLIKTRGQQVTLRCSSQSGHNTVSWYQQALGQGPQFIFQYYREEENGRGNFPPRFSGLQFPNYSSELNVNALELDDSALYLCASSDRGQGRHGYTFGSGTRLTVV.

The chain carries TRBV5-1 and TRBJ1-5, with D hard to call. Trimming left V 4 bases short and J 4 bases short, with 9 bases between. Looked up from germline, CDR1 is SGHRS and CDR2 is YFSETQ. The CDR3 spans 13 residues. The CDR3 is CASSRDTNQPQHF. The CDR3 DNA follows: TGCGCCAGCAGCAGAGACACAAATCAGCCCCAGCATTTT.